This T cell receptor beta chain is drawn from a study of cytomegalovirus exposure and HLA in healthy donors. Study-level findings and limits: Investigators reported some 150 TCR beta chains as tied to cytomegalovirus. Associated with HLA alleles at 0.05 false discovery rate in a later analysis were over 15,000 TCR beta sequences.

Regarding this clone: Its antigen remains unknown.

The germline CDR1 and CDR2 sequences are KGHSH and LQKENI. Trimming cost V 3 bases and J 2 bases; bases outside gene matches: 4. The CDR3 has 16 residues. The PCR used 60 Vbeta and 13 Jbeta primers. Using immunoSEQ multiplex PCR, the repertoire was profiled, and TCRdb retains in-frame clones only, with some absent. The sample comprises some 150,000 clones, about 72% of which are singletons, and more than 1.3% rests with the top ten. The material sequenced was PBMCs. This chain links TRBV18 with TRBJ2-1, with 10 positions matching TRBD2. This sequence was found in a male donor in good health and CMV-seronegative. This CDR3 reads CASSPPGLATYNEQFF. The DNA of the CDR3 is TGTGCCAGCTCACCTCCGGGACTAGCGACCTACAATGAGCAGTTCTTC.